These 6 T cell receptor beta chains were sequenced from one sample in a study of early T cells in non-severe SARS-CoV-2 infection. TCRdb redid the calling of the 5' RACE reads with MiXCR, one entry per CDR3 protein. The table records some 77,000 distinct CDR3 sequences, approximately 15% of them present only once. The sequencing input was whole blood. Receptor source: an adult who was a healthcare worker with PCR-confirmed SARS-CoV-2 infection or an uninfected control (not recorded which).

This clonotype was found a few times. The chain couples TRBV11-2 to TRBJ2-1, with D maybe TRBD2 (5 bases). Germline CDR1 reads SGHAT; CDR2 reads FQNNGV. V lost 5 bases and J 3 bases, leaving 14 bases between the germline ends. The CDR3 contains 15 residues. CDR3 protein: CASSAGPLDYNEQFF. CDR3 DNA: TGTGCCAGCAGCGCGGGCCCCCTGGACTACAATGAGCAGTTCTTC.

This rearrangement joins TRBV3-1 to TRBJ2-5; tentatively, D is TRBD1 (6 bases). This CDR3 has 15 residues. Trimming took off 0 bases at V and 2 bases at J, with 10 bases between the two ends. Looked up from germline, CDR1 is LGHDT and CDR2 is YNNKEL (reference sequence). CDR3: CASSQDVRGQETQYF. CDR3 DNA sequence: TGTGCCAGCAGCCAAGATGTAAGGGGGCAAGAGACCCAGTACTTC.

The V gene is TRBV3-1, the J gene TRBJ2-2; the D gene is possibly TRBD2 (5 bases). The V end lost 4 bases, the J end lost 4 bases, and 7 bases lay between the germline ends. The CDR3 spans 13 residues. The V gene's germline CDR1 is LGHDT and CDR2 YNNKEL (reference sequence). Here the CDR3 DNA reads TGTGCCAGCAGCCGGCGGGCCACCGGGGAGCTGTTTTTT. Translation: CASSRRATGELFF.

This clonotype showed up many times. CDR3 sequence: CASMSQRLPRGTEAFF. CDR3 nucleotide sequence: TGTGCCAGCATGAGCCAAAGGTTACCCCGGGGCACTGAAGCTTTCTTT. The rearrangement joins TRBV2 to TRBJ1-1, with D hard to call. The CDR3 is 16 residues long. With 7 bases removed from V and 4 bases from J, the gap between germline ends came to 22 bases. Germline V gene sequence: CDR1 SNHLY, CDR2 FYNNEI.

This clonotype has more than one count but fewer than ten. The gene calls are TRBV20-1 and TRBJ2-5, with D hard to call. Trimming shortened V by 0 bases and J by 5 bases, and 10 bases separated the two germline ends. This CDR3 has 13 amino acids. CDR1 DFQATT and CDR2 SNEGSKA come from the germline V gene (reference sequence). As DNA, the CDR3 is TGCAGTGCTAGAGACTCCCCTGGGGAGACCCAGTACTTC. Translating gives CSARDSPGETQYF.

CDR3 in amino acids: CSVAGGGSYEQYF. CDR3 nucleotides: TGCAGCGTTGCGGGGGGCGGGAGCTACGAGCAGTACTTC. The chain carries TRBV29-1 and TRBJ2-7, with TRBD2 as a possible D gene (7 bases). This CDR3 region has 13 residues. Per the germline V gene, CDR1 is SQVTM and CDR2 is ANQGSEA. V was shortened by 4 bases and J by 3 bases, with 13 bases between the two germline ends.